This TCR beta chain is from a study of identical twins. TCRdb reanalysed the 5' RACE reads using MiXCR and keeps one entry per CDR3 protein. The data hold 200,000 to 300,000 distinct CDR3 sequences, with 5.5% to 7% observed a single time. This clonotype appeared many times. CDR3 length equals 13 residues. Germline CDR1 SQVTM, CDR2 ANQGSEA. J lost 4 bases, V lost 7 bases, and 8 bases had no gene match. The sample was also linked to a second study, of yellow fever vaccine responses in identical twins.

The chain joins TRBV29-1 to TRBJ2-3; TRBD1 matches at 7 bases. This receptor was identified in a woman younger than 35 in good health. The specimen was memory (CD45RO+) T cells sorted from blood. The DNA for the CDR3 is TGCAGCGCCTTCACGGGGACAGCAGATACGCAGTATTTT. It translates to CSAFTGTADTQYF.